These 10 T cell receptor beta chains were all obtained from the same sample, sequenced in a study of blood T cells in healthy people across ages. The second PCR ran about 6 to 12 cycles with a sample-barcoded 5' primer and J-beta primers. TCRdb reprocessed the 5' RACE reads with MiXCR, giving one entry per CDR3 protein. The sample carries 700,000 to 800,000 distinct CDR3 sequences, roughly 47% recorded once. Sequencing was carried out using blood. All receptors derive from a woman aged 60 to 75 in good health.

The V call is TRBV12-3 or TRBV12-4, the J call TRBJ2-3; TRBD1 or TRBD2 may be the D gene (6 bases each). V lost 6 bases and J 6 bases, leaving 10 bases between the germline ends. There are 12 residues in the CDR3. CDR3 DNA sequence: TGTGCCAGCAGGGAGGGGGTGGATACGCAGTATTTT. This translates into CASREGVDTQYF.

The chain recombines TRBV20-1 with TRBJ2-6; perhaps D is TRBD1 or TRBD2 (5 bases each). Per germline, CDR1 DFQATT and CDR2 SNEGSKA (reference sequence). The V and J ends lost 1 base and 0 bases respectively, with 16 bases between them. This CDR3 has 18 residues. The CDR3 coding sequence is TGCAGTGCTAGAGCGGATCAGGGACCAAGCTCTGGGGCCAACGTCCTGACTTTC. Protein sequence: CSARADQGPSSGANVLTF.

V gene TRBV12-3 or TRBV12-4 combines with J gene TRBJ2-3, with 7 bases that match TRBD2. This CDR3 comprises 15 residues. Losses at the gene ends were 6 bases for V and 2 bases for J; bases not matched to a gene: 8. CDR3 in amino acids: CASRRLAANTDTQYF. DNA of the CDR3: TGTGCCAGCAGGAGACTAGCAGCTAACACAGATACGCAGTATTTT.

This clonotype was picked up many times. The chain links TRBV10-3 to TRBJ2-3, with a possible D match to TRBD1 (7 bases). The CDR3 spans 13 residues. With 7 bases removed from V and 1 base from J, the gap between germline ends came to 9 bases. CDR1 is ENHRY, CDR2 SYGVKD, per germline. The CDR3 DNA sequence: TGTGCCATCACCAGGGGGGGCACAGATACGCAGTATTTT. Residues: CAITRGGTDTQYF.

Turning to this clonotype: A junction boundary mismatches the germline segment, possibly from a read error. This chain connects TRBV7-2 to TRBJ2-3, with 10 bases matching TRBD2. From germline, CDR1 is SGHTA and CDR2 FQGNSA. The length of the CDR3 is 15 residues. CDR3 DNA: TGTGCCAGCAGGTCCCAGCGGGAGGGCACAGGTACGCAGTATTTT. As protein: CASRSQREGTGTQYF.

This clonotype was observed a few times. V gene TRBV29-1 combines with J gene TRBJ1-3; D uncertain. The CDR3 consists of 13 residues. The ends were cut back, 4 bases at V and 2 bases at J, with 9 bases in the middle. Germline V lookup: CDR1 SQVTM, CDR2 ANQGSEA. Here the CDR3 reads CSVGTQAGNTIYF. CDR3 coding DNA: TGCAGCGTTGGGACCCAGGCTGGAAACACCATATATTTT.

The rearrangement links TRBV29-1 to TRBJ1-2; D not resolved. The CDR3 is 12 amino acids. Trimming stripped 3 bases from V and 4 bases from J, with 9 bases between. The germline V gene has CDR1 SQVTM and CDR2 ANQGSEA. In nucleotides, the CDR3 is TGCAGCGTTGAGGGGTTCGGCTATGGCTACACCTTC. Encoded protein: CSVEGFGYGYTF.

The chain joins TRBV29-1 to TRBJ2-3; 7 nucleotides align to TRBD2. The CDR3 is made up of 13 amino acids. Trimming removed 7 bases from V and 6 bases from J; junction bases left unmatched: 10. Germline V lookup: CDR1 SQVTM, CDR2 ANQGSEA. CDR3 loop: CSAPPAGVDTQYF. Written as DNA, the CDR3 is TGCAGCGCCCCCCCGGCGGGGGTGGATACGCAGTATTTT.

Many counts were recorded for this clonotype. The chain joins TRBV3-1 to TRBJ1-2, with TRBD1 as a possible D gene (5 bases). Germline V lookup: CDR1 LGHDT, CDR2 YNNKEL (reference sequence). The CDR3 is 14 residues long. V lost 0 bases and J 5 bases, leaving 10 bases between the germline ends. The chain's CDR3 is CASSQDTAGYGYTF. In nucleotides, the CDR3 is TGTGCCAGCAGCCAAGATACGGCAGGGTATGGCTACACCTTC.

In its sample, this clonotype was seen a few times. V and J are TRBV7-2 and TRBJ2-5; TRBD1 is a possible D gene (5 bases). The CDR3 sequence is 13 residues long. CDR1 is SGHTA, CDR2 FQGNSA, per germline. V gave up 7 bases and J gave up 5 bases, with 14 bases separating them. The CDR3, as DNA: TGTGCCAGCACCATCCCAGGGCCGGAGACCCAGTACTTC. Its protein product is CASTIPGPETQYF. The full variable domain, completed using reference TRBV7-2 and TRBJ2-5, is GAGVSQSPSNKVTEKGKDVELRCDPISGHTALYWYRQSLGQGLEFLIYFQGNSAPDKSGLPSDRFSAERTGGSVSTLTIQRTQQEDSAVYLCASTIPGPETQYFGPGTRLLVL.